These 29 T cell receptor beta chains originate from one sample sequenced in a study of CD8 T cells in ankylosing spondylitis. TCRdb reanalysed the 5' RACE reads using MiXCR and keeps one entry per CDR3 protein. In the table there are approximately 200,000 distinct CDR3 sequences, 9.5% to 15% of which are singletons. Sequencing input: blood, either unsorted or a sorted T cell fraction (not recorded which). These receptors all come from a male donor with ankylosing spondylitis or in good health (not recorded which).

The gene calls are TRBV14 and TRBJ2-1; 10 nucleotides match TRBD2. The CDR3 is 20 residues long. The trim removed 0 bases at V and 3 bases at J, leaving 14 bases unmatched. The germline gives CDR1 SGHDN, CDR2 FVKESK. The CDR3: CASSQDPGLAFQSFYNEQFF. The CDR3 DNA sequence: TGTGCCAGCAGCCAAGATCCGGGACTAGCGTTCCAGAGCTTCTACAATGAGCAGTTCTTC.

This clonotype was detected only a few times. The chain combines TRBV20-1 with TRBJ2-1; 10 nucleotides agree with TRBD2. CDR3 size: 14 residues. CDR1 is DFQATT, CDR2 SNEGSKA, per germline (reference sequence). Germline trimming cut 6 bases from V and 4 bases from J; bases unmatched to any gene: 6. The CDR3 loop reads CSATTSGIYNEQFF. CDR3 in DNA: TGCAGTGCAACAACTAGCGGGATATACAATGAGCAGTTCTTC.

The chain combines TRBV10-1 with TRBJ2-3; TRBD1 might be the D (5 bases). CDR3 size: 14 residues. Between the trimmed V and J ends, which lost 3 bases and 1 base, there was a span of 8 bases. The germline V gene has CDR1 WNHNN and CDR2 SYGVQD (reference sequence). The DNA for the CDR3 is TGCGCCAGCAGTGACGGCAGGGGCACAGATACGCAGTATTTT. Protein: CASSDGRGTDTQYF.

This clonotype was recorded many times. V gene TRBV12-3 or TRBV12-4 combines with J gene TRBJ2-6; D uncertain. The ends were cut back, 2 bases at V and 3 bases at J, with 5 bases in the middle. This CDR3 comprises 14 residues. CDR3 sequence (DNA): TGTGCCAGCAGTTTACCCGTTGGGGCCAACGTCCTGACTTTC. It specifies CASSLPVGANVLTF.

As concerns this clonotype: A read error may explain this, as a much larger clone is one base away. The chain carries TRBV5-1 and TRBJ2-7, with TRBD1 matching 7 bases. CDR3 length equals 14 residues. Germline V gene data show CDR1 as SGHRS and CDR2 as YFSETQ. J gave up 5 bases and V 5 bases, and 10 bases lay outside the gene matches. CDR3 in DNA: TGCGCCAGCAGATATGCCGGGACAGAGGACGAGCAGTACTTC. Translating gives CASRYAGTEDEQYF.

CDR3 DNA: TGTGCCAGCAATAGACTAGCGGGATACAATGAGCAGTTCTTC. Translation gives CASNRLAGYNEQFF. The V gene is TRBV2, the J gene TRBJ2-1, with TRBD2 identical over 11 bases. Germline V CDR1 and CDR2: SNHLY, FYNNEI. J gave up 4 bases and V 7 bases, and 3 bases lay outside the gene matches. The CDR3 covers 14 residues.

A few counts support this clonotype. The rearrangement links TRBV9 to TRBJ2-5; D possibly corresponds to TRBD2 (6 bases). This CDR3 is built from 15 residues. Germline V gene lookup returns CDR1 SGDLS and CDR2 YYNGEE. V was pared by 3 bases and J by 4 bases, with 16 bases between. CDR3 DNA sequence: TGTGCCAGCAGCGAAGGCGGGGCCTCGGGAGAGACCCAGTACTTC. It specifies CASSEGGASGETQYF.

The chain recombines TRBV20-1 with TRBJ2-2; 10 nucleotides line up with TRBD2. J lost 6 bases, V lost 3 bases, and 4 bases had no gene match. Germline V gene sequence: CDR1 DFQATT, CDR2 SNEGSKA (reference sequence). This CDR3 has 14 amino acids. The DNA of the CDR3 is TGCAGTGCTAGTGCGAGCGGGGGGGCCGGGGAGCTGTTTTTT. It codes for CSASASGGAGELFF.

In DNA, the CDR3 is TGTGCCAGCAATACTCGCCGGCGGGGGACAGCCGGGGGAGAGACCCAGTACTTC. Its translation is CASNTRRRGTAGGETQYF. The chain recombines TRBV6-2 or TRBV6-3 with TRBJ2-5; D may be TRBD1 or TRBD2 (7 bases each). The V gene lost 7 bases and the J gene lost 4 bases, with 28 bases spanning the gap. CDR1 is MNHEY and CDR2 is SVGEGT in the germline V gene. This CDR3 is 18 amino acids long.

This clonotype has just a few counts. The V gene is TRBV20-1, the J gene TRBJ1-3; D is ambiguous. Germline V CDR1 and CDR2: DFQATT, SNEGSKA (reference sequence). Between the trimmed V and J ends, which lost 2 bases and 0 bases, there was a span of 8 bases. This CDR3 comprises 14 residues. The CDR3 here is CSARQASSGNTIYF. DNA of the CDR3: TGCAGTGCTAGACAGGCCAGCTCTGGAAACACCATATATTTT.

The rearrangement uses TRBV20-1 and TRBJ2-1; TRBD2 aligns across 9 bases. Trimming cost V 3 bases and J 2 bases; bases outside gene matches: 8. The CDR3 loop spans 16 amino acids. The germline V gene encodes CDR1 DFQATT and CDR2 SNEGSKA (reference sequence). The CDR3 DNA sequence: TGCAGTGCTAGGGAGTTAGCGGGAGAAGCCTACAATGAGCAGTTCTTC. Protein sequence: CSARELAGEAYNEQFF.

This chain connects TRBV27 to TRBJ1-5; 7 nucleotides match TRBD1. Losses at the gene ends were 2 bases for V and 4 bases for J; bases not matched to a gene: 14. This CDR3 has 18 amino acids. CDR1 is MNHEY, CDR2 SMNVEV, per germline (reference sequence). The CDR3 DNA is TGTGCCAGCAGTTTAAAGCCTCCGGGACAGCGTCAGAATCAGCCCCAGCATTTT. This codes for CASSLKPPGQRQNQPQHF.

This rearrangement joins TRBV13 to TRBJ2-2; either TRBD1 or TRBD2 may supply D (5 bases each). V gave up 7 bases and J gave up 5 bases, with 17 bases separating them. Looked up from germline, CDR1 is PRHDT and CDR2 is FYEKMQ (reference sequence). This CDR3 is 15 amino acids long. The CDR3 nucleotides read TGTGCCAGCACTAAGGGACCAGCGACAACCGGGGAGCTGTTTTTT. Translating gives CASTKGPATTGELFF.

This clonotype was observed a handful of times. The chain uses TRBV20-1 and TRBJ2-4; D is possibly TRBD2 (5 bases). CDR1 DFQATT and CDR2 SNEGSKA come from the germline V gene (reference sequence). This CDR3 contains 17 residues. Trimming stripped 0 bases from V and 0 bases from J, with 15 bases between. CDR3 amino acids: CSARDRRERQAKNIQYF. As DNA, the CDR3 is TGCAGTGCTAGAGATAGAAGGGAGCGGCAAGCCAAAAACATTCAGTACTTC.

This clonotype was observed a few times. The gene calls are TRBV4-1 and TRBJ2-1; TRBD1 might be the D (5 bases). CDR3 length equals 16 residues. The ends were cut back, 1 base at V and 5 bases at J, with 15 bases in the middle. CDR1 and CDR2 (germline): MGHRA, YSYEKL. Here the CDR3 reads CASSQGFRTLDNEQFF. Written as DNA, the CDR3 is TGCGCCAGCAGCCAAGGTTTTAGGACACTTGACAATGAGCAGTTCTTC.

The chain joins TRBV5-5 to TRBJ2-3; 7 bases are shared with TRBD2. The germline V gene has CDR1 SGHKS and CDR2 YYEKEE (reference sequence). The CDR3 sequence is 14 residues long. V was pared by 1 base and J by 4 bases, with 3 bases of the junction left unmatched. The CDR3 spells CASSLRTRSDTQYF. The CDR3 region has the DNA TGTGCCAGCAGCTTGCGGACTAGATCAGATACGCAGTATTTT.

This clonotype was detected only a few times. The J gene is TRBJ2-3, the V gene TRBV6-5; D is unresolved. The CDR3 length is 17 residues. V was shortened by 0 bases and J by 1 base, with 14 bases between the two germline ends. CDR1 and CDR2 from the germline V gene are MNHEY and SVGAGI. The CDR3: CASSYSVVEWGTDTQYF. In nucleotides, the CDR3 is TGTGCCAGCAGTTACTCTGTGGTGGAGTGGGGCACAGATACGCAGTATTTT.

The chain combines TRBV7-9 with TRBJ1-1, with D tentatively TRBD1 (5 bases). This CDR3 has 12 amino acids. In germline, CDR1 is SEHNR, CDR2 FQNEAQ (reference sequence). The ends were cut back, 6 bases at V and 6 bases at J, with 11 bases in the middle. CDR3 bases: TGTGCCAGCAGAATTGACAGTGCTGAAGCTTTCTTT. This translates into CASRIDSAEAFF.

This clonotype was seen only a few times. This CDR3 is CASSQERETQYF. DNA of the CDR3: TGCGCCAGCAGCCAAGAGCGAGAGACCCAGTACTTC. The chain couples TRBV4-1 to TRBJ2-5; D is uncertain. Between the trimmed V and J ends, which lost 0 bases and 4 bases, there was a span of 3 bases. Germline CDR1 reads MGHRA; CDR2 reads YSYEKL. This CDR3 is 12 amino acids long.

This chain joins TRBV12-3 or TRBV12-4 and TRBJ1-1; a possible D gene is TRBD1 (5 bases). V was shortened by 7 bases and J by 4 bases, with 13 bases between the two germline ends. The CDR3 loop spans 13 amino acids. The DNA of the CDR3 is TGTGCCAGCATGGGGGGGGGTATCACTGAAGCTTTCTTT. Residues: CASMGGGITEAFF.

This clonotype was picked up a small number of times. The V and J genes are TRBV20-1 and TRBJ2-3, with D unclear. The ends were cut back, 0 bases at V and 2 bases at J, with 9 bases in the middle. The CDR3 has 14 residues. Germline CDR1 DFQATT, CDR2 SNEGSKA (reference sequence). The CDR3 bases are TGCAGTGCTAGAGAGAGTTACACCACAGATACGCAGTATTTT. It codes for CSARESYTTDTQYF.

In nucleotides, the CDR3 is TGTGCCAGCAGTTTGGGTGGACAGCTAGACACTGAAGCTTTCTTT. This translates into CASSLGGQLDTEAFF. The V call is TRBV27, the J call TRBJ1-1; D is perhaps TRBD1 (6 bases). CDR3 size: 15 residues. Germline CDR1 and CDR2: MNHEY and SMNVEV (reference sequence). V gave up 3 bases and J gave up 3 bases, with 14 bases separating them.

This chain links TRBV6-2 or TRBV6-3 with TRBJ2-3; the D gene is possibly TRBD2 (6 bases). Germline CDR1 MNHEY, CDR2 SVGEGT. V lost 3 bases and J lost 4, with 11 bases in between. The CDR3 spans 14 residues. DNA for the CDR3: TGTGCCAGCAGTTATACGGGAGAGGCAGATACGCAGTATTTT. It codes for CASSYTGEADTQYF.

The rearrangement links TRBV6-1 to TRBJ2-7; no definite D call. V was shortened by 1 base and J by 3 bases, with 25 bases between the two germline ends. The CDR3 is 19 residues long. Germline lookup yields CDR1 MNHNS and CDR2 SASEGT. CDR3 coding DNA: TGTGCCAGCAGTGAAGGTTCCCGGGTCAACTCCCGTTACGACTACGAGCAGTACTTC. Protein sequence: CASSEGSRVNSRYDYEQYF.

This rearrangement joins TRBV28 to TRBJ2-3; 11 bases agree with TRBD1. Germline V CDR1 and CDR2: MDHEN, SYDVKM. This CDR3 is built from 15 residues. Trimming took 6 bases from V and 4 from J; bases not matched to a gene: 6. DNA for the CDR3: TGTGCCAGCAGAGACGCGGACAGGGGGCCAGATACGCAGTATTTT. As protein: CASRDADRGPDTQYF.

This clonotype was seen a few times. The chain is built from TRBV6-2 or TRBV6-3 and TRBJ2-7; D is possibly TRBD2 (6 bases). With 0 bases removed from V and 0 bases from J, the gap between germline ends came to 12 bases. Germline CDR1 and CDR2: MNHEY and SVGEGT. The CDR3 extends over 16 amino acids. The CDR3 reads CASSYSLSGSSYEQYF. CDR3 DNA: TGTGCCAGCAGTTACTCCCTCTCCGGGAGCTCCTACGAGCAGTACTTC.

In this sample, this clonotype turned up many times. The chain uses TRBV12-3 or TRBV12-4 and TRBJ1-1; TRBD1 might be the D (5 bases). Trimming removed 6 bases at V and 2 bases at J, with 10 bases between. The CDR3 has 13 amino acids. CDR3 sequence reads: CASRITGNTEAFF. CDR3 coding DNA: TGTGCCAGCAGGATTACAGGTAACACTGAAGCTTTCTTT.

V is TRBV27 and J is TRBJ2-1; 14 bases are shared with TRBD2. V was clipped by 3 bases and J by 10 bases; unmatched bases: 5. This CDR3 is built from 15 residues. Germline loops: CDR1 MNHEY, CDR2 SMNVEV (reference sequence). The CDR3 coding sequence is TGTGCCAGCAGTTTCGGGACTAGCGGGAGCGGAGAGCAGTTCTTC. Translation gives CASSFGTSGSGEQFF.

This clonotype was detected a few times. The V gene is TRBV10-2, the J gene TRBJ1-2; 10 nucleotides agree with TRBD1. The CDR3 runs to 16 residues. J gave up 8 bases and V 3 bases, and 12 bases lay outside the gene matches. Germline assignment: CDR1 WSHSY and CDR2 SAAADI. CDR3 in DNA: TGCGCCAGCAGTGACCCGTCGACAGGGGGCTGGGAGGGCTACACCTTC. Its translation: CASSDPSTGGWEGYTF.